The present entry profiles one T cell receptor (beta chain) with its context. Its antigen is undetermined. Reverse transcribed after extraction, RNA yielded cDNA as the sequencing template. Only in-frame clones appear in the TCRdb table, and some are missing; sequencing was by immunoSEQ multiplex PCR. This table has roughly 200,000 clones, 58% appearing once. Treatment of the sample: oral pan-JAK inhibitor, 5-10 mg twice daily. In alopecia areata patients, both lesional scalp punch biopsies and peripheral blood were collected. The V gene's germline CDR1 is SNHLY and CDR2 FYNNEI. The CDR3 is 12 residues long. V dropped 3 bases and J dropped 5 bases, with 7 bases sitting between them. These data belong to a study of CD8+ T cells in alopecia areata. The wider study: A regimen of oral tofacitinib, 5 to 10 mg twice daily, was given to treated patients. The share of scalp area affected provided the severity score for treated patients. Study observations and caveats: Patients showed less clear TCR sequence sharing than mice, possibly partly because of HLA diversity.

This sequence joins TRBV2 and TRBJ2-5, with D maybe TRBD2 (6 bases). Specimen: CD8+ T cells sorted from blood, collected at week 24, from a patient treated with tofacitinib. This receptor was identified in a human donor with alopecia areata. CDR3 loop: CASSEGGETQYF. CDR3 nucleotides: TGTGCCAGCAGTGAGGGGGGTGAGACCCAGTACTTC.